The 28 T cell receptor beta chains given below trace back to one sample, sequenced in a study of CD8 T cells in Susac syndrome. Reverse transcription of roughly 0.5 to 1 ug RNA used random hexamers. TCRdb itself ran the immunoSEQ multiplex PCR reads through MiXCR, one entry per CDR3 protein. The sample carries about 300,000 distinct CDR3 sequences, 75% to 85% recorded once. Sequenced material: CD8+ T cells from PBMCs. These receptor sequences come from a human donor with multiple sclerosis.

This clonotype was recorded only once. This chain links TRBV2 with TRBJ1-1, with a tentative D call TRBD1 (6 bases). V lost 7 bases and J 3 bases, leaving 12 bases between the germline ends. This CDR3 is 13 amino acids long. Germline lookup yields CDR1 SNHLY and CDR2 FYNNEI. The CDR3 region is CASKFKGDTEAFF. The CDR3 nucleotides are TGTGCCAGCAAGTTTAAGGGGGACACTGAAGCTTTCTTT.

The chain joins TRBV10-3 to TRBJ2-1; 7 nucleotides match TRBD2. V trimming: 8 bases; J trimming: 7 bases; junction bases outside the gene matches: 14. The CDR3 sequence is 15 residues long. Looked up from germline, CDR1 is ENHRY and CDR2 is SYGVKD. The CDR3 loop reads CAIGPPRGSENEQFF. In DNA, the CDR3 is TGTGCCATCGGCCCCCCCCGCGGGAGCGAGAATGAGCAGTTCTTC.

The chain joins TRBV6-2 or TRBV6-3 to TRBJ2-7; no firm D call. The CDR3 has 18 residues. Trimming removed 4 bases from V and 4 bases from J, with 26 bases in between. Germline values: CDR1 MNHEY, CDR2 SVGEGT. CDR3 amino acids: CASSFSPTSAQAQYEQYF. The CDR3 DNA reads TGTGCCAGCAGTTTTTCCCCCACCTCGGCCCAGGCGCAATACGAGCAGTACTTC.

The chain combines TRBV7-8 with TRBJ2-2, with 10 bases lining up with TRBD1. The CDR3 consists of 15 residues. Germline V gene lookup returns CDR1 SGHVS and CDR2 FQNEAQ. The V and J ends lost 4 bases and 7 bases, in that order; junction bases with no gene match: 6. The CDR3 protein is CASSSGTGDVGELFF. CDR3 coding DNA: TGTGCCAGCAGCTCAGGGACAGGGGACGTCGGGGAGCTGTTTTTT.

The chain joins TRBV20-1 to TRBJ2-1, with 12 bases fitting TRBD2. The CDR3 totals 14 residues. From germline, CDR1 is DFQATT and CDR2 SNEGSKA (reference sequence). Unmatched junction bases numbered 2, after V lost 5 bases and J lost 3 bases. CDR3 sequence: CSAQLAGGYNEQFF. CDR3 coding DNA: TGCAGTGCTCAACTAGCGGGAGGCTACAATGAGCAGTTCTTC.

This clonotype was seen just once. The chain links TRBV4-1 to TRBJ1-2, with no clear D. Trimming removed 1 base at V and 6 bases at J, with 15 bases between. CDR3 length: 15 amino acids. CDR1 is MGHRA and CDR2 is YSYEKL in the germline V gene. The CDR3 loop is CASSQVMYGRDGYTF. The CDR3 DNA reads TGCGCCAGCAGCCAAGTAATGTATGGGAGGGATGGCTACACCTTC.

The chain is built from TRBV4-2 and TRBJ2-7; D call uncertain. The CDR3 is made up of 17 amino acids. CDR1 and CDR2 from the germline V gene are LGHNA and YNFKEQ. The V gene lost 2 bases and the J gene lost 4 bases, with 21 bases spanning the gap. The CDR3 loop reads CASSQMGRSSLLYEQYF. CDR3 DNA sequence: TGTGCCAGCAGCCAAATGGGTCGGAGTTCCCTCTTGTACGAGCAGTACTTC.

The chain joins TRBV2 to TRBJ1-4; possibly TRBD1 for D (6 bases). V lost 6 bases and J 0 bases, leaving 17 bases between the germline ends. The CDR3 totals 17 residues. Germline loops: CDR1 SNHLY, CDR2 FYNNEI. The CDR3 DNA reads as TGTGCCAGCAGCCCGACAGGATCACCTTCAACTAATGAAAAACTGTTTTTT. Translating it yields CASSPTGSPSTNEKLFF.

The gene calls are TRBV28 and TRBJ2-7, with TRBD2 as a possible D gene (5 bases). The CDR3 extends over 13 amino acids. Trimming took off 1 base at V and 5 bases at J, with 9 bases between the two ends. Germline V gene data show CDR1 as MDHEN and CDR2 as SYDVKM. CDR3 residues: CASSLLAGNEQYF. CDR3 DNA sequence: TGTGCCAGCAGTTTATTAGCCGGGAACGAGCAGTACTTC.

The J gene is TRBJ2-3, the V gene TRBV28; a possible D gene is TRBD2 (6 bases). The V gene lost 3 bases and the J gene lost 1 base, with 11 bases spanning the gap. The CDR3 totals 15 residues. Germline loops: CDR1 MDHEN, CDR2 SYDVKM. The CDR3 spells CASSLEGSGTDTQYF. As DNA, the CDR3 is TGTGCCAGCAGTTTGGAGGGATCGGGCACAGATACGCAGTATTTT.

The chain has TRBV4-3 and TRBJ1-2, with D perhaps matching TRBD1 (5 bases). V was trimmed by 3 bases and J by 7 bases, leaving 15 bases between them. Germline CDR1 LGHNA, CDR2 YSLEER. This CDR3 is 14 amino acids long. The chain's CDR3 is CASSHYLLGVGYTF. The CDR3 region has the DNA TGCGCCAGCAGCCATTACCTTTTGGGGGTTGGCTACACCTTC.

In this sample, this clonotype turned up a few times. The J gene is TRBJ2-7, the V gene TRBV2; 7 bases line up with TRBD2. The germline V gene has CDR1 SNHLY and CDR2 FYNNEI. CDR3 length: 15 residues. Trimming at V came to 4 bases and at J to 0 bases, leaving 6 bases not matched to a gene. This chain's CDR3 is CASSVVAGSSYEQYF. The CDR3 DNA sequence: TGTGCCAGCAGTGTGGTAGCGGGCTCCTCCTACGAGCAGTACTTC.

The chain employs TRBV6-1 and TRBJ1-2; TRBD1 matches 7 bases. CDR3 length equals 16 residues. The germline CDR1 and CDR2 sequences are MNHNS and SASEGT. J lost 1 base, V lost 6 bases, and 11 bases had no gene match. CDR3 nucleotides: TGTGCCAGCAGCTTCGGTCCAGGGGGGGTTAACTATGGCTACACCTTC. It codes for CASSFGPGGVNYGYTF.

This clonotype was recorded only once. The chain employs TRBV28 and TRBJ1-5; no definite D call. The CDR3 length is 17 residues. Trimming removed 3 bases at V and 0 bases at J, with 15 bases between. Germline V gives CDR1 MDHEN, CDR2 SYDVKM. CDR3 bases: TGTGCCAGCAGTTTGACTTCGCCGGGGAATAGCAATCAGCCCCAGCATTTT. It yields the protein CASSLTSPGNSNQPQHF.

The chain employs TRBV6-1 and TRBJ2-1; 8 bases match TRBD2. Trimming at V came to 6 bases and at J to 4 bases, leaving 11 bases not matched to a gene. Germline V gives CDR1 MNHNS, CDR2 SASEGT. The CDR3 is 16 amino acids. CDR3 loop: CASSTGGAGVYNEQFF. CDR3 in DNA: TGTGCCAGCAGCACCGGGGGAGCGGGAGTTTACAATGAGCAGTTCTTC.

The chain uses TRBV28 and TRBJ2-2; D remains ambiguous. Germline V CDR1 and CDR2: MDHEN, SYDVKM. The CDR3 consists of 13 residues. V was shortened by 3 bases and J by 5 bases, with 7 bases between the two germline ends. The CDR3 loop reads CASSFIRTGELFF. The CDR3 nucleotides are TGTGCCAGCAGTTTCATCCGGACCGGGGAGCTGTTTTTT.

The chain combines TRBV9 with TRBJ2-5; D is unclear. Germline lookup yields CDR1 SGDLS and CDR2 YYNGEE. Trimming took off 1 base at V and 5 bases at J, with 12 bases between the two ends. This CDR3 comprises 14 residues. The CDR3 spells CASSVKGLGETQYF. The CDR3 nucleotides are TGTGCCAGCAGCGTAAAAGGGTTGGGGGAGACCCAGTACTTC.

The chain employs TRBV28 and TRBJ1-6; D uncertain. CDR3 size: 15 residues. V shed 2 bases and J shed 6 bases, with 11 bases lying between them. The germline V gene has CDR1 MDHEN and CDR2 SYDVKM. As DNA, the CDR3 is TGTGCCAGCAGTTTAGAGGCTGGAAGTAATTCACCCCTCCACTTT. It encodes CASSLEAGSNSPLHF. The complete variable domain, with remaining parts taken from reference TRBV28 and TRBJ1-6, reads DVKVTQSSRYLVKRTGEKVFLECVQDMDHENMFWYRQDPGLGLRLIYFSYDVKMKEKGDIPEGYSVSREKKERFSLILESASTNQTSMYLCASSLEAGSNSPLHFGNGTRLTVT.

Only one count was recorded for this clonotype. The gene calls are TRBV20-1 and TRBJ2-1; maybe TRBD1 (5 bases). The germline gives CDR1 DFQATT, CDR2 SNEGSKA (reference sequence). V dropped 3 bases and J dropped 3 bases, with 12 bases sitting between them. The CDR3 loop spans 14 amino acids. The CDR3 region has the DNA TGCAGTGCTAGGACCACGACAGACTACAATGAGCAGTTCTTC. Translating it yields CSARTTTDYNEQFF.

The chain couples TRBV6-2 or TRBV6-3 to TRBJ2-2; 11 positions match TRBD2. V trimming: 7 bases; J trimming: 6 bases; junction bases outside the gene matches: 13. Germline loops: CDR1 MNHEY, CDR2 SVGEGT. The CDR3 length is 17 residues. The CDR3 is CASTPILAGVGAGELFF. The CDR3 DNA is TGTGCCAGCACACCGATACTAGCGGGAGTAGGAGCCGGGGAGCTGTTTTTT.

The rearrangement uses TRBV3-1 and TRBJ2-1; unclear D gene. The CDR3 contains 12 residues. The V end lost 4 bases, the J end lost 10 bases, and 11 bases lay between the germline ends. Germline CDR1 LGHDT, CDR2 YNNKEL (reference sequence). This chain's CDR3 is CASSPTMREQFF. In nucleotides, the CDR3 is TGTGCCAGCAGCCCCACCATGAGGGAGCAGTTCTTC.

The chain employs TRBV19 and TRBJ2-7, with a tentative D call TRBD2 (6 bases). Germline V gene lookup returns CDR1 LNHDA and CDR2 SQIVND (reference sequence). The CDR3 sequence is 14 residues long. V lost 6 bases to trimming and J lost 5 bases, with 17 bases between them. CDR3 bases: TGTGCCAGTAGCTACGGGACTCTGGGCAACGAGCAGTACTTC. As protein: CASSYGTLGNEQYF.

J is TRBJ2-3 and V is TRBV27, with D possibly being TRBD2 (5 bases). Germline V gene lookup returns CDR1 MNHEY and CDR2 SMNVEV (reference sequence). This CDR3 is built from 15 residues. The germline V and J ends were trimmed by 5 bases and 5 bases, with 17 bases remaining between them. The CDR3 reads CASSPEAGNKDTQYF. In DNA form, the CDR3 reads TGTGCCAGCAGTCCTGAGGCGGGCAATAAAGATACGCAGTATTTT.

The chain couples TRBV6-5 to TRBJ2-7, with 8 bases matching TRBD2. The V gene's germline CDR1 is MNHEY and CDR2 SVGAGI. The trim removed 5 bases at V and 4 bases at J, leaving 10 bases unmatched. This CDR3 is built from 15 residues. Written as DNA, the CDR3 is TGTGCCAGCAGTACCTTGGGCGGGAGGAGTTACGAGCAGTACTTC. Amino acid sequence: CASSTLGGRSYEQYF.

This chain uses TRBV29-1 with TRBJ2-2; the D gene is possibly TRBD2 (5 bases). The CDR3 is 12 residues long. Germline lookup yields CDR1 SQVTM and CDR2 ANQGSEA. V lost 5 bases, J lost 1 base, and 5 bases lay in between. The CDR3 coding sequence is TGCAGCGTTCGGGGGAACACCGGGGAGCTGTTTTTT. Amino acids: CSVRGNTGELFF.

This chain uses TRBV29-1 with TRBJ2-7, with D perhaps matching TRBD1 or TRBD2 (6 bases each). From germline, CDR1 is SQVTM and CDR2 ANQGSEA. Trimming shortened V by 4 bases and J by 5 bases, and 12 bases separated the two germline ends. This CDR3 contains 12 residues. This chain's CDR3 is CSVGGGGDEQYF. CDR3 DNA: TGCAGCGTTGGAGGGGGAGGAGACGAGCAGTACTTC.

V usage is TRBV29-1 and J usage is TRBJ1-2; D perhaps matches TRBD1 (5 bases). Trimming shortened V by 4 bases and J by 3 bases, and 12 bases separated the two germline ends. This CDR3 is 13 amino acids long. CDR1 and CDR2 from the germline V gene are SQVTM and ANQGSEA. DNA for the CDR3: TGCAGCGTTGGACCGACAGCCGACTATGGCTACACCTTC. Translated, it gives CSVGPTADYGYTF.

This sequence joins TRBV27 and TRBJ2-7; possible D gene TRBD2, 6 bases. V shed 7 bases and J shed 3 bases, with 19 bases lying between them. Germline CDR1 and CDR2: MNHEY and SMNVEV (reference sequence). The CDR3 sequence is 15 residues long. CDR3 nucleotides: TGTGCCAGCACTGAACGGGCGGGGTATCTCTACGAGCAGTACTTC. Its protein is CASTERAGYLYEQYF.